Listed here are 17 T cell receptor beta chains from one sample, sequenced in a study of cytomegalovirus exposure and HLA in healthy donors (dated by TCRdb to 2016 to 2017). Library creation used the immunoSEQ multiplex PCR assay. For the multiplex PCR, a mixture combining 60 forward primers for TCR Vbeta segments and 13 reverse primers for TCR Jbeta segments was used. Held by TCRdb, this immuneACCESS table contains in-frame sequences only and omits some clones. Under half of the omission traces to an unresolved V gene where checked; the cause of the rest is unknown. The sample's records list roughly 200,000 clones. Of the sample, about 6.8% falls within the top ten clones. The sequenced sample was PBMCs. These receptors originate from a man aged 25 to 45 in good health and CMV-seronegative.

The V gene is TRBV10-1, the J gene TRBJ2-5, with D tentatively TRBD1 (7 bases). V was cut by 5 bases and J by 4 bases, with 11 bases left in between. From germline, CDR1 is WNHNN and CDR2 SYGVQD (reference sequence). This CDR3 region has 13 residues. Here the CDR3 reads CASSQGGRETQYF. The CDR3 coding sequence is TGCGCCAGCAGTCAGGGGGGACGAGAGACCCAGTACTTC.

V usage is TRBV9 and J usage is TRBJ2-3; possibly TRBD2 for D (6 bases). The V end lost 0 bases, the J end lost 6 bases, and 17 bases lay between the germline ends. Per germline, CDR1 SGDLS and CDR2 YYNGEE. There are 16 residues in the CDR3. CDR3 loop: CASSVDIGGGGDTQYF. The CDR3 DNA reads TGTGCCAGCAGCGTAGATATCGGGGGTGGTGGGGATACGCAGTATTTT.

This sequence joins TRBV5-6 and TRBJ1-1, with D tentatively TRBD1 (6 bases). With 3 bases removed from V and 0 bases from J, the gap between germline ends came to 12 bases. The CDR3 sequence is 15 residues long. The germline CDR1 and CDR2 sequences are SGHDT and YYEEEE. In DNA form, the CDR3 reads TGTGCCAGCAGCTCCGAGGGACACCTGAACACTGAAGCTTTCTTT. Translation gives CASSSEGHLNTEAFF. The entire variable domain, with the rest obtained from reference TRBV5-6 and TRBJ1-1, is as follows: DAGVTQSPTHLIKTRGQQVTLRCSPKSGHDTVSWYQQALGQGPQFIFQYYEEEERQRGNFPDRFSGHQFPNYSSELNVNALLLGDSALYLCASSSEGHLNTEAFFGQGTRLTVV.

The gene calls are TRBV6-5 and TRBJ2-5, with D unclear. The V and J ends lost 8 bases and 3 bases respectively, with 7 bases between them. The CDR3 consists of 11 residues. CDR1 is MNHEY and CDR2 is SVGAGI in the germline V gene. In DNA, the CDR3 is TGTGCCAGCGGCCCTGAAGAGACCCAGTACTTC. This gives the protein CASGPEETQYF.

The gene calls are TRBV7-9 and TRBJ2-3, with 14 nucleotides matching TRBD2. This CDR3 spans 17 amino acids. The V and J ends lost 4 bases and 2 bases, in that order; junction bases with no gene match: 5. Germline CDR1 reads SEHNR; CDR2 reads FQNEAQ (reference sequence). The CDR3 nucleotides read TGTGCCAGCAGCTGGGGACTAGCGGGAGAAACCACAGATACGCAGTATTTT. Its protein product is CASSWGLAGETTDTQYF.

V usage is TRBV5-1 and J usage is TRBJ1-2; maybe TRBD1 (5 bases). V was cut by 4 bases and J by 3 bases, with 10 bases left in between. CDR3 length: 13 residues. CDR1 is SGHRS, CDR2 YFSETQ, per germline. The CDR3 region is CASSPDRDYGYTF. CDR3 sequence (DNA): TGCGCCAGCAGCCCCGACAGAGACTATGGCTACACCTTC.

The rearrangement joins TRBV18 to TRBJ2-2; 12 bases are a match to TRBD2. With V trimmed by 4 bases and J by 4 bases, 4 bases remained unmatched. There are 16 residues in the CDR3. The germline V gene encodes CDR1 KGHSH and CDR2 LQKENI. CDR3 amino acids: CASSRGLAGSTGELFF. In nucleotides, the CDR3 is TGTGCCAGCTCACGTGGACTAGCGGGATCCACCGGGGAGCTGTTTTTT.

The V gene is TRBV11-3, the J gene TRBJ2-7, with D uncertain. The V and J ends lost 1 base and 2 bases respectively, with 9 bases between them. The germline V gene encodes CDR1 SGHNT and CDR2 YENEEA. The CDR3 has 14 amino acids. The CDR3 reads CASSLGVLPYEQYF. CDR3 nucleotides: TGTGCCAGCAGCTTAGGCGTCCTACCCTACGAGCAGTACTTC. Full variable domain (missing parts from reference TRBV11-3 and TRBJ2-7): EAGVVQSPRYKIIEKKQPVAFWCNPISGHNTLYWYLQNLGQGPELLIRYENEEAVDDSQLPKDRFSAERLKGVDSTLKIQPAELGDSAVYLCASSLGVLPYEQYFGPGTRLTVT.

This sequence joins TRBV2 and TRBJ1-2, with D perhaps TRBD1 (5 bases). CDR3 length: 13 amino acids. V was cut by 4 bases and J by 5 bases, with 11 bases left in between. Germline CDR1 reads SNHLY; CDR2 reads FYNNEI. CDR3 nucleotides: TGTGCCAGCAGTGCAGGGTCTGAGTATGGCTACACCTTC. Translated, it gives CASSAGSEYGYTF.

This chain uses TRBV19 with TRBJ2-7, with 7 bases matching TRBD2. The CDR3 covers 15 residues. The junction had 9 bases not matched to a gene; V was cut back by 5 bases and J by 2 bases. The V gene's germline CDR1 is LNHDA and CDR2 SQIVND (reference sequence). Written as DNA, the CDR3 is TGTGCCAGTAGTTCCCGTCGGCGGGGGACCTACGAGCAGTACTTC. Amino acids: CASSSRRRGTYEQYF.

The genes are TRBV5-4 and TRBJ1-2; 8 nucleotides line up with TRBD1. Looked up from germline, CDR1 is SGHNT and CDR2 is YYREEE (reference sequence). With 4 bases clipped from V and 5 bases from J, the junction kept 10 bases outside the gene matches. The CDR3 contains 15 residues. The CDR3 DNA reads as TGTGCCAGCAGCGCCAGGACAGGGCAAGGGTATGGCTACACCTTC. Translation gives CASSARTGQGYGYTF.

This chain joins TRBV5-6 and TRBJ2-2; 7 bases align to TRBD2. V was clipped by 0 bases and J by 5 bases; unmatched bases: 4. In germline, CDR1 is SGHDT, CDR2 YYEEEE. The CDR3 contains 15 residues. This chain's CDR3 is CASSLVAGGTGELFF. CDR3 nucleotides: TGTGCCAGCAGCTTGGTTGCCGGGGGGACCGGGGAGCTGTTTTTT.

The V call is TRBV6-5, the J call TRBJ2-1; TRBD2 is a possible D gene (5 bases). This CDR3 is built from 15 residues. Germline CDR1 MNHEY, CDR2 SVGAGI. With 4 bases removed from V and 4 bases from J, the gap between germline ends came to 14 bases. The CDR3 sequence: CASSLQRSEYNEQFF. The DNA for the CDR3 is TGTGCCAGCAGTTTGCAGCGGTCGGAATACAATGAGCAGTTCTTC.

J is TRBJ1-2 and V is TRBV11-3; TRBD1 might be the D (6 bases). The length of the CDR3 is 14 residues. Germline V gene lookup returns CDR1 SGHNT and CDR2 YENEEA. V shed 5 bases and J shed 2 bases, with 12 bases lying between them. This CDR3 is CASSPGAGNYGYTF. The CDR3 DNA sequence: TGTGCCAGCAGCCCAGGGGCAGGGAACTATGGCTACACCTTC.

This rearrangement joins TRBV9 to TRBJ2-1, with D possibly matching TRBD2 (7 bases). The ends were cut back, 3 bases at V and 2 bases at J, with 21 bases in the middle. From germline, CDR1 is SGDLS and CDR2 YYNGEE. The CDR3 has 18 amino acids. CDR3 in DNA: TGTGCCAGCAGCGCACCCTGGAGGGGGGAGGGGGCCTACAATGAGCAGTTCTTC. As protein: CASSAPWRGEGAYNEQFF.

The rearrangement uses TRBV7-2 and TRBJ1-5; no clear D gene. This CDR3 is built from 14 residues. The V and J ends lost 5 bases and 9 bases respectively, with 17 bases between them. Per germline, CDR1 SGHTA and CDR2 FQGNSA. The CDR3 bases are TGTGCCAGCAGCCCGCGCAACCTTGGTGGGCCCCAGCATTTT. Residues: CASSPRNLGGPQHF. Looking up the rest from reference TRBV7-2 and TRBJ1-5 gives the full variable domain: GAGVSQSPSNKVTEKGKDVELRCDPISGHTALYWYRQSLGQGLEFLIYFQGNSAPDKSGLPSDRFSAERTGGSVSTLTIQRTQQEDSAVYLCASSPRNLGGPQHFGDGTRLSIL.

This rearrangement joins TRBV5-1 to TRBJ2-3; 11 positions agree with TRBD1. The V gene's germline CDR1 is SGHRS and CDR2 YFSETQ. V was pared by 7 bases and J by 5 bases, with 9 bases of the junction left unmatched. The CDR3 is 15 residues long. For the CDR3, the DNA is TGCGCCAGCGGTGGGGGGACAGGGGGACAAGATACGCAGTATTTT. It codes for CASGGGTGGQDTQYF.